Listed below are T cell receptor beta chains from one sample, sequenced in a study of vaccination effects on CD4 cells after COVID-19. These TCRs are of unknown antigen specificity. Some clones are missing from TCRdb's copy, which holds only in-frame ones; the method was immunoSEQ multiplex PCR. The sample shows approximately 16,000 clones, about 70% of them seen only once. The sample was CD4+ T cells from PBMCs cultured with HCoV-NL63 spike peptides, taken after COVID-19 vaccination. The receptors derive from a human donor who received a COVID-19 vaccine. The CDR3 runs from the conserved cysteine through the conserved F or W. The D gene is left open where the match is weak. Not every row has a clone size; where given, it reads once, few, many or a size class.

>TRBV3-1/TRBV3-2|TRBJ2-7|-|TRBD2
TGTGCCAGCAGCCTAGCGGGGCCAACCTACGAGCAGTACTTC
CASSLAGPTYEQYF
>TRBV19|TRBJ1-2|few|TRBD1
TGTGCCAGTAGGCTTTCAGGGGGAACTAACTATGGCTACACCTTC
CASRLSGGTNYGYTF
>TRBV2|TRBJ1-4|-|-
TGTGCCAGCAGTGAAGTGGGTCTCGAGAATGAAAAACTGTTTTTT
CASSEVGLENEKLFF
>TRBV5-1|TRBJ2-3|once|-
TGCGCCAGCAGCTTGGCCGGGGCTACGACAGATACGCAGTATTTT
CASSLAGATTDTQYF
>TRBV19|TRBJ1-1|-|TRBD1
TGTGCCAGTAGTATAGTCCGGGACAGGGGGGAACTGAACACTGAAGCTTTCTTT
CASSIVRDRGELNTEAFF
>TRBV19|TRBJ1-1|hyperexpanded|-
TGTGCCAGTAGTATAGGGGCGAGCGGGGCCAACACTGAAGCTTTCTTT
CASSIGASGANTEAFF
>TRBV2|TRBJ1-6|once|-
TGTGCCAGCAGTGAAGCGCAGGGTGGGAATTCACCCCTCCACTTT
CASSEAQGGNSPLHF
>TRBV9|TRBJ1-1|-|-
TGTGCCAGCAGCGTATGGGACGGAACGAACACTGAAGCTTTCTTT
CASSVWDGTNTEAFF
>TRBV4-3|TRBJ1-6|-|TRBD1
TGCGCCAGCAGCCAAGATTTCCAGGGGGTTTCACCCCTCCACTTT
CASSQDFQGVSPLHF
>TRBV5-8|TRBJ2-7|-|TRBD1
TGTGCCAGCAGCTTGGTAGGGACAGGGTCCCACGAGCAGTACTTC
CASSLVGTGSHEQYF
>TRBV9|TRBJ2-1|-|-
TGTGCCAGCAGCCGCGGGGTTCGACAGGGAGGTGAGCAGTTCTTC
CASSRGVRQGGEQFF
>TRBV14|TRBJ2-7|-|TRBD2
TGTGCCAGCAGCCAAGGCGTGCTTCGCGGGGGTACATACGAGCAGTACTTC
CASSQGVLRGGTYEQYF
>TRBV5-1|TRBJ1-1|-|-
TGCGCCAGCAGCTCTGGACAGCCGAACACTGAAGCTTTCTTT
CASSSGQPNTEAFF
>TRBV7-7|TRBJ1-1|-|-
TGTGCTAGCAGCCCAATCGGGACGGACGGTGGAGAAGCTTTCTTT
CASSPIGTDGGEAFF
>TRBV12-3/TRBV12-4|TRBJ1-5|-|-
TGTGCCAGCAGTTTAACATTGCATCAGCCCCAGCATTTT
CASSLTLHQPQHF
>TRBV28|TRBJ1-2|few|-
TGTGCCAGCAGAGGGACGGCTAACTATGGCTACACCTTC
CASRGTANYGYTF
>TRBV30|TRBJ1-1|-|-
TGTGCCTGGGGTCGTGCAGACAAACGGGAAACTGAAGCTTTCTTT
CAWGRADKRETEAFF
>TRBV5-1|TRBJ1-1|-|TRBD1
TGCGCCAGCAGCGAGGACAGGGTGACCACTGAAGCTTTCTTT
CASSEDRVTTEAFF
>TRBV6-1|TRBJ1-2|few|-
TGTGCCAGCAGTGAAGCGTTCGCGGAAGCTAACTATGGCTACACCTTC
CASSEAFAEANYGYTF
>TRBV5-1|TRBJ1-1|-|-
TGCGCCAGCAGCGTCGAGGGACTCCAGGGCGGGGCTTTCTTT
CASSVEGLQGGAFF
>TRBV4-2|TRBJ1-1|-|-
TGTGCCAGCAGCCTAGACCCGGGGAACACTGAAGCTTTCTTT
CASSLDPGNTEAFF
>TRBV19|TRBJ2-2|-|-
TGTGCCAGTAGTATAGGGACACCGAACACCGGGGAGCTGTTTTTT
CASSIGTPNTGELFF
>TRBV5-1|TRBJ2-3|-|TRBD1
TGCGCCAGCAGCATCTCAGGGGGTGGCGCAGATACGCAGTATTTT
CASSISGGGADTQYF
>TRBV5-5|TRBJ2-4|-|-
TGTGCCAGCAGCTTGATCCCGGTGGAGGGCGGGGACAAAAACATTCAGTACTTC
CASSLIPVEGGDKNIQYF
>TRBV2|TRBJ2-3|-|-
TGTGCCAGCAGTGAAGCTAGCAGGTATTCAGATACGCAGTATTTT
CASSEASRYSDTQYF
>TRBV18|TRBJ2-7|few|-
TGTGCCAGCTCATCTTCCGGGATCTACGAGCAGTACTTC
CASSSSGIYEQYF
>TRBV28|TRBJ1-3|once|-
TGTGCCAGCACCCCCAACCGAGGGGCTGGAAACACCATATATTTT
CASTPNRGAGNTIYF
>TRBV6-6|TRBJ1-2|once|-
TGTGCCAGCAGTTACGACCAGGGGATGGGCGGCTACACCTTC
CASSYDQGMGGYTF
>TRBV15|TRBJ1-2|-|-
TGTGCCACCAGCAGAGAAACTCGGATCCTCTATGGCTACACCTTC
CATSRETRILYGYTF
>TRBV7-3|TRBJ2-3|-|TRBD2
TGTGCCAGCAGCTTAACGACGACTAGCGGGGGCTCAGTTACGCAGTATTTT
CASSLTTTSGGSVTQYF